This T cell receptor beta chain came from a study of blood T cells in healthy people across ages. Study background: Every two T cells gave about one barcoded beta molecule via template switching.

V shed 4 bases and J 5 bases; nucleotides not matched to a gene: 8. CDR1 and CDR2 from the germline V gene are LGHDT and YNNKEL (reference sequence). This CDR3 region has 15 residues. Extraction of total RNA produced a minimum of 6 micrograms from each sample. Then a second PCR, running roughly 7 to 11 cycles, was carried out with a sample-barcoded 5' primer and a J-beta primer mix. TCRdb independently ran MiXCR on the 5' RACE reads; one entry per CDR3 protein. The sample lists about 640,000 distinct CDR3 sequences; 25% to 30% were seen once. The clonotype comes from a woman of 80 years or more in good health. J is TRBJ1-1 and V is TRBV3-1, with TRBD1 matching over 9 bases. Sequenced material: blood. CDR3 DNA sequence: TGTGCCAGCAGCCTAAAGACGGGACAGGGTACTGAAGCTTTCTTT. Translated: CASSLKTGQGTEAFF.